The 32 T cell receptor beta chains presented below share a single source sample, sequenced in a study of T cell responses to AZD1222 COVID-19 vaccine. Here immunoSEQ multiplex PCR was the method, and the copy in TCRdb shows in-frame clones only, minus some. The sample has approximately 150,000 clones, around nine tenths seen once. This material consisted of peripheral blood, taken 28 days after the second AZD1222 dose. The receptors shown here come from an adult who received the AZD1222 COVID-19 vaccine.

The chain links TRBV14 to TRBJ2-7; maybe TRBD1 (6 bases). Per the germline V gene, CDR1 is SGHDN and CDR2 is FVKESK. The V and J ends lost 1 base and 6 bases respectively, with 10 bases between them. The CDR3 runs to 13 residues. CDR3 loop: CASSQGWGPEQYF. CDR3 nucleotide sequence: TGTGCCAGCAGCCAAGGGTGGGGGCCCGAGCAGTACTTC. Full variable domain (missing parts from reference TRBV14 and TRBJ2-7): EAGVTQFPSHSVIEKGQTVTLRCDPISGHDNLYWYRRVMGKEIKFLLHFVKESKQDESGMPNNRFLAERTGGTYSTLKVQPAELEDSGVYFCASSQGWGPEQYFGPGTRLTVT.

The chain is built from TRBV15 and TRBJ2-3; no clear D. Germline V gene lookup returns CDR1 LNHNV and CDR2 YYDKDF (reference sequence). CDR3 length: 11 amino acids. V lost 6 bases and J 3 bases, leaving 4 bases between the germline ends. The CDR3 here is CATRTTDTQYF. Here the CDR3 DNA reads TGTGCCACCAGAACGACAGATACGCAGTATTTT.

The DNA of the CDR3 is TGCGCCAGCAGCCGTACTCCAGGGGGCTCTGGAAACACCATATATTTT. It encodes CASSRTPGGSGNTIYF. The chain is built from TRBV5-1 and TRBJ1-3, with 7 bases aligning to TRBD1. V trimming: 4 bases; J trimming: 0 bases; junction bases outside the gene matches: 7. CDR3 length: 16 amino acids. The germline CDR1 and CDR2 sequences are SGHRS and YFSETQ.

V is TRBV7-9 and J is TRBJ2-7; TRBD2 aligns across 8 bases. The CDR3 runs 14 residues. CDR1 and CDR2 from the germline V gene are SEHNR and FQNEAQ (reference sequence). V dropped 6 bases and J dropped 3; count of bases not matched to a gene: 7. The CDR3 spells CASSPTSELYEQYF. The CDR3 DNA reads as TGTGCCAGCAGTCCGACTAGCGAACTCTACGAGCAGTACTTC.

This clone occurred once. The chain uses TRBV5-6 and TRBJ2-1, with TRBD1 matching 7 bases. V was clipped by 2 bases and J by 15 bases; unmatched bases: 11. CDR3 size: 13 residues. Germline V gene data show CDR1 as SGHDT and CDR2 as YYEEEE. The CDR3: CASSFDRARGWFF. The DNA of the CDR3 is TGTGCCAGCAGCTTTGACCGGGCCAGGGGGTGGTTCTTC.

The chain couples TRBV7-9 to TRBJ1-3; TRBD1 agrees at 11 bases. The germline gives CDR1 SEHNR, CDR2 FQNEAQ (reference sequence). J was trimmed by 2 bases and V by 5 bases; bases with no gene match: 5. The CDR3 length is 16 residues. The DNA for the CDR3 is TGTGCCAGCAGCAAACCGGGACAGGGGGCTGGAAACACCATATATTTT. As protein: CASSKPGQGAGNTIYF.

V and J are TRBV11-2 and TRBJ2-1; 10 bases fit TRBD2. The CDR3 runs 16 residues. Germline CDR1 reads SGHAT; CDR2 reads FQNNGV. Trimming at V came to 0 bases and at J to 4 bases, leaving 3 bases not matched to a gene. CDR3 protein: CASSLELAGAYNEQFF. The CDR3 DNA is TGTGCCAGCAGCTTAGAGCTAGCGGGGGCGTACAATGAGCAGTTCTTC.

The V and J genes are TRBV2 and TRBJ1-1; D uncertain. CDR3 length equals 13 residues. CDR1 SNHLY and CDR2 FYNNEI come from the germline V gene. Trimming took 3 bases from V and 1 from J, leaving 6 bases between them. In nucleotides, the CDR3 is TGTGCCAGCAGTGATTTGACGAACACTGAAGCTTTCTTT. Its protein is CASSDLTNTEAFF.

The chain links TRBV19 to TRBJ2-1; 7 nucleotides align to TRBD2. The CDR3 contains 13 residues. CDR1 is LNHDA and CDR2 is SQIVND in the germline V gene (reference sequence). J gave up 9 bases and V 5 bases, and 7 bases lay outside the gene matches. The CDR3 DNA sequence: TGTGCCAGTAGTTCCCATGCGGGAGCTGAGCAGTTCTTC. This encodes CASSSHAGAEQFF.

The chain links TRBV27 to TRBJ2-5; D gene uncertain. The CDR3 runs 13 residues. Trimming took 5 bases from V and 5 from J, leaving 12 bases between them. From germline, CDR1 is MNHEY and CDR2 SMNVEV (reference sequence). CDR3 in amino acids: CASSPRIQETQYF. The DNA of the CDR3 is TGTGCCAGCAGTCCACGCATACAGGAGACCCAGTACTTC.

The rearrangement joins TRBV6-2 or TRBV6-3 to TRBJ2-1; D not certain. The CDR3 runs to 13 residues. Trimming took off 5 bases at V and 8 bases at J, with 13 bases between the two ends. Germline CDR1 MNHEY, CDR2 SVGEGT. In DNA form, the CDR3 reads TGTGCCAGCAGTGCGACCGGATCCGATGAGCAGTTCTTC. Protein sequence: CASSATGSDEQFF.

The genes are TRBV10-3 and TRBJ1-1; unclear D gene. This CDR3 contains 13 residues. The germline V gene encodes CDR1 ENHRY and CDR2 SYGVKD. The V gene lost 6 bases and the J gene lost 1 base, with 9 bases spanning the gap. The CDR3, as DNA: TGTGCCATCAGCCCGACCCCGAACACTGAAGCTTTCTTT. This gives the protein CAISPTPNTEAFF.

The genes are TRBV11-2 and TRBJ2-1, with 9 bases that match TRBD2. The length of the CDR3 is 15 residues. Germline-derived CDR1 and CDR2 are SGHAT and FQNNGV. Trimming cost V 5 bases and J 7 bases; bases outside gene matches: 9. For the CDR3, the DNA is TGTGCCAGCAGCCTGCGTAGCGGGAGCAGAAATGAGCAGTTCTTC. It translates to CASSLRSGSRNEQFF.

V and J are TRBV29-1 and TRBJ2-7; 9 nucleotides align to TRBD2. With 6 bases clipped from V and 6 bases from J, the junction kept 18 bases outside the gene matches. Germline CDR1 SQVTM, CDR2 ANQGSEA. The CDR3 sequence is 16 residues long. CDR3 region: CSVSRPTAGGPSEQYF. In DNA form, the CDR3 reads TGCAGCGTCTCCCGCCCTACGGCGGGAGGGCCGAGCGAGCAGTACTTC.

V gene TRBV28 combines with J gene TRBJ2-3, with 8 bases lining up with TRBD1. Looked up from germline, CDR1 is MDHEN and CDR2 is SYDVKM. The CDR3 contains 16 residues. V dropped 6 bases and J dropped 1; count of bases not matched to a gene: 9. The DNA of the CDR3 is TGTGCCAGCAGGTCTCAGGGGGCGTTAGGCACAGATACGCAGTATTTT. Translated, it gives CASRSQGALGTDTQYF.

V and J are TRBV6-2 or TRBV6-3 and TRBJ1-4; TRBD1 might be the D (6 bases). This CDR3 spans 14 amino acids. Trimming cost V 6 bases and J 5 bases, with 13 bases left between them. From germline, CDR1 is MNHEY and CDR2 SVGEGT. CDR3: CASSEQGRNEKLFF. Here the CDR3 DNA reads TGTGCCAGCAGCGAACAGGGACGCAATGAAAAACTGTTTTTT.

The rearrangement joins TRBV27 to TRBJ2-1, with a possible D match to TRBD1 (6 bases). CDR1 MNHEY and CDR2 SMNVEV come from the germline V gene (reference sequence). V lost 5 bases and J 9 bases, leaving 17 bases between the germline ends. This CDR3 spans 14 amino acids. DNA for the CDR3: TGTGCCAGCAGTCCGTTACTAGGGGGTGGTGAGCAGTTCTTC. It codes for CASSPLLGGGEQFF.

To note about this clone: At one end the junction does not follow the germline gene, possibly because of a read error. CDR3 region: CASSTLPEGPTEAFF. CDR3 bases: TGTGCCAGCAGTACCCTTCCAGAGGGACCGACTGAAGCTTTCTTT. V gene TRBV19 combines with J gene TRBJ1-1; tentatively, D is TRBD1 (5 bases). Germline CDR1 is LNHDA and CDR2 is SQIVND (reference sequence). The CDR3 runs to 15 residues.

This clone was counted once. The CDR3 bases are TGTGCCACCAGTGATTTGACGAAGTCGTATGGGGACACGAACACCGGGGAGCTGTTTTTT. It translates to CATSDLTKSYGDTNTGELFF. The gene calls are TRBV24-1 and TRBJ2-2; the D gene is possibly TRBD1 (6 bases). Germline CDR1 is KGHDR and CDR2 is SFDVKD. This CDR3 contains 20 residues. V was clipped by 0 bases and J by 0 bases, with 19 bases between them.

The rearrangement joins TRBV28 to TRBJ1-5, with 7 bases fitting TRBD1. CDR1 MDHEN and CDR2 SYDVKM come from the germline V gene. The CDR3 runs to 13 residues. J lost 2 bases, V lost 8 bases, and 3 bases had no gene match. The CDR3 reads CASRQGGNQPQHF. The CDR3 DNA follows: TGTGCCAGCCGACAGGGTGGCAATCAGCCCCAGCATTTT.

This sequence joins TRBV4-3 and TRBJ1-5, with a tentative D call TRBD1 (5 bases). This CDR3 has 14 residues. V gave up 0 bases and J gave up 6 bases, with 9 bases separating them. Germline CDR1 is LGHNA and CDR2 is YSLEER. The CDR3 region has the DNA TGCGCCAGCAGCCAAGATAGGGGTGGTCAGCCCCAGCATTTT. Its protein is CASSQDRGGQPQHF.

This chain joins TRBV4-3 and TRBJ2-2, with D possibly called TRBD1 or TRBD2 (5 bases each). The CDR3 loop spans 16 amino acids. Per germline, CDR1 LGHNA and CDR2 YSLEER. V lost 0 bases and J 0 bases, leaving 8 bases between the germline ends. The CDR3 loop reads CASSQDLGANTGELFF. The CDR3 coding sequence is TGCGCCAGCAGCCAAGATCTGGGGGCGAACACCGGGGAGCTGTTTTTT.

The rearrangement joins TRBV9 to TRBJ2-7; D is unclear. V was pared by 4 bases and J by 4 bases, with 15 bases between. CDR1 SGDLS and CDR2 YYNGEE come from the germline V gene. The CDR3 contains 14 residues. CDR3 region: CASSPKGYLYEQYF. DNA of the CDR3: TGTGCCAGCAGCCCCAAAGGCTATTTATACGAGCAGTACTTC.

This chain uses TRBV28 with TRBJ1-5, with TRBD1 matching over 8 bases. Germline CDR1 MDHEN, CDR2 SYDVKM. The CDR3 contains 15 residues. Germline trimming cut 6 bases from V and 2 bases from J; bases unmatched to any gene: 6. The CDR3 region is CASSLGQEGNQPQHF. For the CDR3, the DNA is TGTGCCAGCAGCTTGGGACAGGAGGGCAATCAGCCCCAGCATTTT.

The V gene is TRBV7-6, the J gene TRBJ2-7, with 11 bases lining up with TRBD2. CDR1 SGHVS and CDR2 FNYEAQ come from the germline V gene. This CDR3 spans 15 amino acids. V dropped 5 bases and J dropped 0; count of bases not matched to a gene: 3. The CDR3 sequence is CASSETSGSSYEQYF. The CDR3 DNA is TGTGCCAGCAGCGAAACTAGCGGGAGCTCCTACGAGCAGTACTTC.

J is TRBJ1-5 and V is TRBV30; TRBD1 agrees at 7 bases. The germline CDR1 and CDR2 sequences are GTSNPN and SVGIG (reference sequence). This CDR3 is built from 13 residues. The ends lost 5 bases at V and 4 bases at J; junction bases unmatched: 5. CDR3 sequence reads: CAWGYRGNQPQHF. The CDR3 DNA sequence: TGTGCCTGGGGTTACAGGGGTAATCAGCCCCAGCATTTT.

About this clone itself: The sample carries other DNA sequences with the same CDR3. The chain is built from TRBV18 and TRBJ1-5, with unresolved D. Germline V CDR1 and CDR2: KGHSH, LQKENI. The CDR3 is 13 residues long. Trimming shortened V by 3 bases and J by 5 bases, and 8 bases separated the two germline ends. Written as DNA, the CDR3 is TGTGCCAGCTCACCGGGGTCGGATCAGCCCCAGCATTTT. Its translation is CASSPGSDQPQHF.

The genes are TRBV3-1 (or the pseudogene TRBV3-2) and TRBJ1-4, with 7 positions matching TRBD1. The CDR3 covers 17 residues. CDR1 is LGHDT and CDR2 is YNNKEL in the germline V gene (reference sequence). Trimming cost V 3 bases and J 3 bases; bases outside gene matches: 10. The CDR3 nucleotides read TGTGCCAGCAGCCAGGACCTCCCCCAGGGGGCTAATGAAAAACTGTTTTTT. This encodes CASSQDLPQGANEKLFF.

The chain uses TRBV2 and TRBJ2-3, with 7 bases lining up with TRBD2. Germline CDR1 SNHLY, CDR2 FYNNEI. Trimming took 7 bases from V and 4 from J; bases not matched to a gene: 11. The CDR3 runs 15 residues. Written as DNA, the CDR3 is TGTGCCAGCATCCGGGAGGCGGGGCCGGCAGATACGCAGTATTTT. This gives the protein CASIREAGPADTQYF.

The J gene is TRBJ1-4, the V gene TRBV5-8; possible D gene TRBD1, 6 bases. The V end lost 1 base, the J end lost 3 bases, and 10 bases lay between the germline ends. Germline CDR1 is SGHTS and CDR2 is YDEGEE. This CDR3 is built from 15 residues. CDR3 sequence: CASSLLRGANEKLFF. The CDR3 DNA reads TGTGCCAGCAGCTTGCTCAGGGGTGCTAATGAAAAACTGTTTTTT.

The chain links TRBV6-5 to TRBJ2-7; 8 nucleotides match TRBD2. Germline V lookup: CDR1 MNHEY, CDR2 SVGAGI. J was trimmed by 3 bases and V by 6 bases; bases with no gene match: 10. The length of the CDR3 is 15 residues. The CDR3 nucleotides read TGTGCCAGCAGCCCCGCTGGTACTAGCGGCTACGAGCAGTACTTC. Its protein product is CASSPAGTSGYEQYF.

This sequence joins TRBV18 and TRBJ2-1; D is unresolved. The CDR3 sequence is 17 residues long. Germline-derived CDR1 and CDR2 are KGHSH and LQKENI. The V and J ends lost 2 bases and 8 bases respectively, with 22 bases between them. The CDR3 DNA follows: TGTGCCAGCTCACCAGGTTTCCCTCAGTCTACTTTCCATGAGCAGTTCTTC. Protein product: CASSPGFPQSTFHEQFF. Variable domain in full (rest from reference TRBV18 and TRBJ2-1): NAGVMQNPRHLVRRRGQEARLRCSPMKGHSHVYWYRQLPEEGLKFMVYLQKENIIDESGMPKERFSAEFPKEGPSILRIQQVVRGDSAAYFCASSPGFPQSTFHEQFFGPGTRLTVL.